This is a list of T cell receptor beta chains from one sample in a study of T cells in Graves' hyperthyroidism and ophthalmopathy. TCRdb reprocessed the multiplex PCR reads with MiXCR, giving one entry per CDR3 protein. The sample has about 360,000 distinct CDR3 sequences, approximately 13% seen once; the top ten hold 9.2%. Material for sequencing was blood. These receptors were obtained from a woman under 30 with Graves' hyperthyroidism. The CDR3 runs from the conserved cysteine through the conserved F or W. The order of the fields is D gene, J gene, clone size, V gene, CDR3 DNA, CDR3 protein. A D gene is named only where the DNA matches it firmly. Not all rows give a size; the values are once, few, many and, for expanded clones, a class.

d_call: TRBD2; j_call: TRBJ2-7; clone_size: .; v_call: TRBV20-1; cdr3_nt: TGCAGTGCTAGTGCTAGCGGGGAACCGTACGAGCAGTACTTC; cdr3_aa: CSASASGEPYEQYF
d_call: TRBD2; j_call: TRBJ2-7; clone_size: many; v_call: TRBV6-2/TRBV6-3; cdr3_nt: TGTGCCAGCAGTGCCCAACTAGCGGGAGGCTCTTCCGAGCAGTACTTC; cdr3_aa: CASSAQLAGGSSEQYF
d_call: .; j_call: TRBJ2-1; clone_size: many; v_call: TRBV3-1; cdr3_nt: TGTGCCAGCAGCCAAGAGTCACTGCCCCACAATGAGCAGTTCTTC; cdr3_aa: CASSQESLPHNEQFF
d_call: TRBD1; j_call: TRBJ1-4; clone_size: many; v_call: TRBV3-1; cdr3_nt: TGTGCCAGCAGCCAAGTCGGAGGGGGCAGTCGAGATGAAAAACTGTTTTTT; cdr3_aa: CASSQVGGGSRDEKLFF
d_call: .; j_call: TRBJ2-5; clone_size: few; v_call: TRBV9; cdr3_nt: TGTGCCAGCAGCGTAGAAGGCCGGGACCAAGAGACCCAGTACTTC; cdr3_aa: CASSVEGRDQETQYF
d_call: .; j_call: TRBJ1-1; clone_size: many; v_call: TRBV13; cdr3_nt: TGTGCCAGCAGCTCATCTTCTGGATGGGACACTGAAGCTTTCTTT; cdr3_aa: CASSSSSGWDTEAFF
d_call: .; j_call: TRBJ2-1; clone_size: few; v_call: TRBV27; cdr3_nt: TGTGTCAGCACCCCCGACAGGAGCTCCTACAATGAGCAGTTCTTC; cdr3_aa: CVSTPDRSSYNEQFF
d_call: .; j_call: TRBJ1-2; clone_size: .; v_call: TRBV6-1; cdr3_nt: TGTGCCAGCATGGGAAGTAGCTATGGCTACACCTTC; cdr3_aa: CASMGSSYGYTF
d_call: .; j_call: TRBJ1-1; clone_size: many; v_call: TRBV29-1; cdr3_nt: TGCAGCGTTATGGGCATAAGGGTGCCGAACACTGAAGCTTTCTTT; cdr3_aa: CSVMGIRVPNTEAFF
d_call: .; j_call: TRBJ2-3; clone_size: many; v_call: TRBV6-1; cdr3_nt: TGTGCCACCGAGAGTTCTAGCACAGATACGCAGTATTTT; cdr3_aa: CATESSSTDTQYF
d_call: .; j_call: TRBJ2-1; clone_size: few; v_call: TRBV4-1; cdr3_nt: TGCGCCAGCAGCCAAGTTGCTAATGAGCAGTTCTTC; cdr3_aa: CASSQVANEQFF
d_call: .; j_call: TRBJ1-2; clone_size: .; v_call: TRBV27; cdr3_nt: TGTGCCAGCAGTCCGTCGACTAGCAGACTATGGAGCTACACCTTC; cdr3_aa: CASSPSTSRLWSYTF
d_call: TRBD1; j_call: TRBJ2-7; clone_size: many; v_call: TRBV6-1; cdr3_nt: TGTGCCGCCTTTACAGGGGTCGAGCAGTACTTC; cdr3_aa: CAAFTGVEQYF
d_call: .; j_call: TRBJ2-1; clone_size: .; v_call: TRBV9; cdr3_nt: TGTGCCAGCAGCGTAGAAGGGTTGGAGCAGTTCTTC; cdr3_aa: CASSVEGLEQFF
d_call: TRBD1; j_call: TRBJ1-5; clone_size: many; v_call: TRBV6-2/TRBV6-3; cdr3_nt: TGTGCCACCTCCCCCCGGGACAGGGGAATTAGCAATCAGCCCCAGCATTTT; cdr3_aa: CATSPRDRGISNQPQHF
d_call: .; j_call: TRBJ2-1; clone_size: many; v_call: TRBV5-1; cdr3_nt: TGCGCCAGCAGCCTTAGCCCTAGCTCCTACAATGAGCAGTTCTTC; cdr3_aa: CASSLSPSSYNEQFF
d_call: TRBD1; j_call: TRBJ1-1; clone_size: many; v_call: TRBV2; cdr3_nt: TGTGCCAGCAGCACACGGACAGGGATGAACACTGAAGCTTTCTTT; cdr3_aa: CASSTRTGMNTEAFF
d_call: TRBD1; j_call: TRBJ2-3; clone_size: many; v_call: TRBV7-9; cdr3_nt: TGTGCCAGCACCGACACCGACAGGGCTGCCACAGATACGCAGTATTTT; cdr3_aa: CASTDTDRAATDTQYF
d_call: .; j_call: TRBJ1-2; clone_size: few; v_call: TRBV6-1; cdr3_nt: TGTGCCAGCAGTGAACCCTCGTTCGGGGACAACTATGGCTACACCTTC; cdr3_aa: CASSEPSFGDNYGYTF
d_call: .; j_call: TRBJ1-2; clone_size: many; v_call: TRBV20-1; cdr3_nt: TGCAGTGCTAGAGAGGGGCTCCCTAACTATGGCTACACCTTC; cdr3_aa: CSAREGLPNYGYTF
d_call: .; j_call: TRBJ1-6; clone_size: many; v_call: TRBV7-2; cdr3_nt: TGTGCCAGCAGCTATAGACAGACAGAATATTCACCCCTCCACTTT; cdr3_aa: CASSYRQTEYSPLHF
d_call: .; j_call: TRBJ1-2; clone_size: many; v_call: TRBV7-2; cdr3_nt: TGTGCCAGCAGCCCCGACGGAAGTTCTAACTATGGCTACACCTTC; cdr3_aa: CASSPDGSSNYGYTF
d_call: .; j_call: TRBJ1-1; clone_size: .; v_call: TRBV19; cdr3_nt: TGTGCCAGTAGTATTCCCCCAGAAAACATAAACACTGAAGCTTTCTTT; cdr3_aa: CASSIPPENINTEAFF
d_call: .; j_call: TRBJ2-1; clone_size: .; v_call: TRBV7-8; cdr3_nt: TGTGCCAGCAGCTCAGACGGGAGCGAGTTCTTC; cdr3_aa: CASSSDGSEFF
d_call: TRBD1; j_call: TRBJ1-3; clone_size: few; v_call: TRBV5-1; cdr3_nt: TGCGCCAGCAGTGGCGGGGGGTTACAGGGGCTCGGAAACACCATATATTTT; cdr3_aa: CASSGGGLQGLGNTIYF
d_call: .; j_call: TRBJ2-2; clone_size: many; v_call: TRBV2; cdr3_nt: TGTGCCAGCAGTCCCGAAAGGGGGGACACCGGGGAGCTGTTTTTT; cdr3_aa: CASSPERGDTGELFF
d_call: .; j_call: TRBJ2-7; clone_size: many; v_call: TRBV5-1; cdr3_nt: TGCGCCAGCAGCTTAAGTGGTTTGTCCTACGAGCAGTACTTC; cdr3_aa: CASSLSGLSYEQYF
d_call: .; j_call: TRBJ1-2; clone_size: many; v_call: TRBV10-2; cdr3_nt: TGCGCCAGCAGTGAACAGGGAGTCGTGGGCTACACCTTC; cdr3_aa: CASSEQGVVGYTF
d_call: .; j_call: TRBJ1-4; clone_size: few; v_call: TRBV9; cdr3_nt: TGTGCCAGCAGCCTAGCCGGGACTGGATATGAAAAACTGTTTTTT; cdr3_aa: CASSLAGTGYEKLFF
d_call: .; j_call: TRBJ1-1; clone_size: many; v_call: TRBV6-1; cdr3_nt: TGTGCCAGCAGGACTATATCTCTAGCTGTGAACACTGAAGCTTTCTTT; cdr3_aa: CASRTISLAVNTEAFF
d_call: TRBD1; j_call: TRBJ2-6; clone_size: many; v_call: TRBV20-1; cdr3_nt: TGCAGTGCGATCGGGACAGGGCGAACTTCTGGGGCCAACGTCCTGACTTTC; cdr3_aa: CSAIGTGRTSGANVLTF
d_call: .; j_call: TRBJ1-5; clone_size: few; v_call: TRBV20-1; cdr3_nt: TGCAGTGCCCTGGTTGTTGATGGGCAGCCCCAGCATTTT; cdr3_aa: CSALVVDGQPQHF
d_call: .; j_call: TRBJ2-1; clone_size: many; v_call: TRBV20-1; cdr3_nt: TGCAGTGCTAGAGGGTTTATCGGTAATGAGCAGTTCTTC; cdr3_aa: CSARGFIGNEQFF
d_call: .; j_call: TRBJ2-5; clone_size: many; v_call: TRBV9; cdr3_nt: TGTGCCAGCAGCGTAGGATCAGCGTCGGGGACCCAGTACTTC; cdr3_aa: CASSVGSASGTQYF
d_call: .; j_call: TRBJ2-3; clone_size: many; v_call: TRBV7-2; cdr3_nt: TGTGCCAGCAGCTTACTGGCCTATGGTTCTAATACGCAGTATTTT; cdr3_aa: CASSLLAYGSNTQYF
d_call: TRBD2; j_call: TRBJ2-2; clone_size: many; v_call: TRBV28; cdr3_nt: TGTGCCAGCAGTTCTCCGGGAGGGTCTGGTTACGGGGAGCTGTTTTTT; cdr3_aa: CASSSPGGSGYGELFF
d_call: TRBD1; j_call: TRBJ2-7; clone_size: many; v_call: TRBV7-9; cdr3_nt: TGTGCCAGCAGCCCGGGGACAGAAACCTCCTACGAGCAGTACTTC; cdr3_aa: CASSPGTETSYEQYF
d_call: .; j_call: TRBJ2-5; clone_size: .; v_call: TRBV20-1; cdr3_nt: TGCAGACCAGAGGGGGGCCAAGAGACCCAGTACTTC; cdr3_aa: CRPEGGQETQYF